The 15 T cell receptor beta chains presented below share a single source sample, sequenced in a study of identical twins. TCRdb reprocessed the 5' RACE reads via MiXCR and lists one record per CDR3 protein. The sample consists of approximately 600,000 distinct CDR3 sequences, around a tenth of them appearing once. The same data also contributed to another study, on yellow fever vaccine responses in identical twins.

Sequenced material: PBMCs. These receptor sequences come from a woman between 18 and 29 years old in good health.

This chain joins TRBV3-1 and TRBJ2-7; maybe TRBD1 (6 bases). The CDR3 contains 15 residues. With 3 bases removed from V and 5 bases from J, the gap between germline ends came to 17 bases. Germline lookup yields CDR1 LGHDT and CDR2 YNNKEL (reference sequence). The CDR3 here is CASSQDDSGHHEQYF. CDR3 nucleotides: TGTGCCAGCAGCCAGGACGACTCGGGACACCACGAGCAGTACTTC.

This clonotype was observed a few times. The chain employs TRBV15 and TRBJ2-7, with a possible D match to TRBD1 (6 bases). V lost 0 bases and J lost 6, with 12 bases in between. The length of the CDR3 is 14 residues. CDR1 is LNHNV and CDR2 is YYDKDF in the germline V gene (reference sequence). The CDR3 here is CATSRDPGVSEQYF. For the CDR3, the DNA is TGTGCCACCAGCAGAGATCCAGGGGTGAGCGAGCAGTACTTC.

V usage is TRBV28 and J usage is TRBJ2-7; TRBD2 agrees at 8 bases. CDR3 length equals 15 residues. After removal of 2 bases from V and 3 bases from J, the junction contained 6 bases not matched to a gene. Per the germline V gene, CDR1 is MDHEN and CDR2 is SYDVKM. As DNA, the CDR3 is TGTGCCAGCAGTTTACTGGGACTAGAAGTCTACGAGCAGTACTTC. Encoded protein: CASSLLGLEVYEQYF.

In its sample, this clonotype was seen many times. The CDR3 bases are TGTGCCAGCAGCCAAGATCCCACGAGGGCGCAGCCCCAGCATTTT. This translates into CASSQDPTRAQPQHF. The chain is built from TRBV14 and TRBJ1-5, with no clear D. The CDR3 extends over 15 amino acids. V was trimmed by 0 bases and J by 7 bases, leaving 13 bases between them. CDR1 is SGHDN and CDR2 is FVKESK in the germline V gene.

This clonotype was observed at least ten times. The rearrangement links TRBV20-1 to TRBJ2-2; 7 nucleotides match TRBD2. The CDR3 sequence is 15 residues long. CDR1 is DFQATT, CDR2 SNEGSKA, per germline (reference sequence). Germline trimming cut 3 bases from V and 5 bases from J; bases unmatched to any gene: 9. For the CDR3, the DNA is TGCAGTGCTAGGTCGGGCGGGAGAGAGACCGGGGAGCTGTTTTTT. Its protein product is CSARSGGRETGELFF.

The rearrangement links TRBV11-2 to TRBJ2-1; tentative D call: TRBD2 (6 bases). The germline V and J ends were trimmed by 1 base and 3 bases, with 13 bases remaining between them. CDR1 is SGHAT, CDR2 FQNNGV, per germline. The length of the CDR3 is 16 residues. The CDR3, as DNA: TGTGCCAGCAGCTTAGCCCGCGGGACGATCTACAATGAGCAGTTCTTC. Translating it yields CASSLARGTIYNEQFF.

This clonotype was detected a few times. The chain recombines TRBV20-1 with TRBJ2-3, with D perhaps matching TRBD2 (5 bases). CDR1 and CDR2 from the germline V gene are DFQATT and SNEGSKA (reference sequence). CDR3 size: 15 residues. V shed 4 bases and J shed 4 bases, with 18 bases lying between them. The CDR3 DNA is TGCAGTGCTAACCCACCTGGACTTTACTCAGATACGCAGTATTTT. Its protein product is CSANPPGLYSDTQYF.

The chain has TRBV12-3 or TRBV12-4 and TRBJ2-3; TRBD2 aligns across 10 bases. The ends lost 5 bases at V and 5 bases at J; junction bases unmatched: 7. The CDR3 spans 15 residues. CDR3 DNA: TGTGCCAGCAGTCCCAGCGGGAGGGCCCAAGATACGCAGTATTTT. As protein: CASSPSGRAQDTQYF.

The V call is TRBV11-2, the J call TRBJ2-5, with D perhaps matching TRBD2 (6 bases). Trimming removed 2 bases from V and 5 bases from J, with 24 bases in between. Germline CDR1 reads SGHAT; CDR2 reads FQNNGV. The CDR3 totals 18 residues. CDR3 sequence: CASSLNSGGMQGRETQYF. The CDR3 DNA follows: TGTGCCAGCAGCTTAAATAGTGGGGGGATGCAGGGAAGGGAGACCCAGTACTTC.

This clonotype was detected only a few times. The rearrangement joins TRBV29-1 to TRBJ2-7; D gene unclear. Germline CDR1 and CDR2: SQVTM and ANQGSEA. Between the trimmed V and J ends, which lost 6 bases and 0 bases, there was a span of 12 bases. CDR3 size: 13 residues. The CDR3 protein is CSVAGSYSYEQYF. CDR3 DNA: TGCAGCGTCGCCGGCTCGTACTCCTACGAGCAGTACTTC.

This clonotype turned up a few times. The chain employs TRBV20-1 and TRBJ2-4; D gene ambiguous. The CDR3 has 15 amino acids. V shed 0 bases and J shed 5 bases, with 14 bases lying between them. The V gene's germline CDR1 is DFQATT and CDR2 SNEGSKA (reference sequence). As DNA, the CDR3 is TGCAGTGCTAGAGAGTATACAGAGTTGGAAAACATTCAGTACTTC. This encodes CSAREYTELENIQYF.

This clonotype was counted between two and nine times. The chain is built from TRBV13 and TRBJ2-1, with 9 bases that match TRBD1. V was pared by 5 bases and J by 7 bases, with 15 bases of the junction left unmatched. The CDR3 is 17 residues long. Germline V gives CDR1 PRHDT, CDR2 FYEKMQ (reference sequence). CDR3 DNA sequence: TGTGCCAGCAGCCTCACCACCGGGACAGGGAGGGGGAATGAGCAGTTCTTC. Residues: CASSLTTGTGRGNEQFF.

The CDR3 spells CASSQDRRWTSPDTQYF. The CDR3 DNA is TGCGCCAGCAGCCAAGATCGTCGTTGGACTAGCCCAGATACGCAGTATTTT. The chain is built from TRBV4-1 and TRBJ2-3; 8 bases agree with TRBD2. The CDR3 has 17 residues. The junction had 9 bases not matched to a gene; V was cut back by 0 bases and J by 4 bases. Germline V gene sequence: CDR1 MGHRA, CDR2 YSYEKL.

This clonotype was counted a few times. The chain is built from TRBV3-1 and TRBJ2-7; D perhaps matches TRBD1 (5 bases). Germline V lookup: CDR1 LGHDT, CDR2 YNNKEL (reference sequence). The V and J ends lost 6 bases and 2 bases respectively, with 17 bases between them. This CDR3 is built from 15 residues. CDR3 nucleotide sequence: TGTGCCAGCAGTCAGAGACAGCAATCTACCTACGAGCAGTACTTC. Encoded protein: CASSQRQQSTYEQYF.

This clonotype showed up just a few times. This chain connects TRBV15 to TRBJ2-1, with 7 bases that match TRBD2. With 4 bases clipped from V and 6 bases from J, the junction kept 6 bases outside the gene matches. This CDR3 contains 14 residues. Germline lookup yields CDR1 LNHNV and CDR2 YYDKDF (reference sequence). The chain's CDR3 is CATSTRTSGNEQFF. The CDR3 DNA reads TGTGCCACCAGCACCAGGACTAGTGGCAATGAGCAGTTCTTC.